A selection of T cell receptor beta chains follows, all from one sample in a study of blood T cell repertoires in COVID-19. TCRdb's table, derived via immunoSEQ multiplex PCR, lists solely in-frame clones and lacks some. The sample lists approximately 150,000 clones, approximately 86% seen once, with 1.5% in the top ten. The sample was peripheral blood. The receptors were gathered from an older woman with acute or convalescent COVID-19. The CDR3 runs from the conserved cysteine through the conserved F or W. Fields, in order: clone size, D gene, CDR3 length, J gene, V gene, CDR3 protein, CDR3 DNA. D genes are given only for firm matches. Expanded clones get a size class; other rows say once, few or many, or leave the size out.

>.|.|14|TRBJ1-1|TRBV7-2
CASSLAGANTEAFF
TGTGCCAGCAGCTTAGCGGGGGCGAACACTGAAGCTTTCTTT
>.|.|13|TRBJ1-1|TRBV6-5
CASSRGSNTEAFF
TGTGCCAGCAGTCGCGGCTCGAACACTGAAGCTTTCTTT
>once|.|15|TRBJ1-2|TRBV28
CAILIQGRRDYGYTF
TGTGCCATCCTCATACAGGGCAGAAGGGACTATGGCTACACCTTC
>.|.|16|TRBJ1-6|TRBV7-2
CASSSALGGPNSPLHF
TGTGCCAGCAGCTCCGCGTTAGGAGGGCCCAATTCACCCCTCCACTTT
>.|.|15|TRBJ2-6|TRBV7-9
CASSYRNSGANVLTF
TGTGCCAGCAGCTACAGGAACTCTGGGGCCAACGTCCTGACTTTC
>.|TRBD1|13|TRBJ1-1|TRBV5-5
CASSPWGQGEAFF
TGTGCCAGCAGCCCCTGGGGACAGGGGGAAGCTTTCTTT
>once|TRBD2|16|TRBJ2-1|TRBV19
CASSIGPAGRFLEQFF
TGTGCCAGTAGTATAGGCCCAGCGGGGAGGTTTCTAGAGCAGTTCTTC
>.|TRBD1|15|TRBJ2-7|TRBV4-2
CASSPAGDSAYEQYF
TGTGCCAGCAGCCCCGCCGGGGACAGTGCATACGAGCAGTACTTC
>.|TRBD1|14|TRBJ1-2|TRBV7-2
CASSSQGANYGYTF
TGTGCCAGCAGCTCGCAGGGGGCGAACTATGGCTACACCTTC
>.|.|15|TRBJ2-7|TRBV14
CASSATRGSSYEQYF
TGTGCCAGCAGCGCAACCAGGGGATCCTCCTACGAGCAGTACTTC
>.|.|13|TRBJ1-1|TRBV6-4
CANLGSGVTEAFF
TGTGCCAACCTAGGCTCAGGGGTCACTGAAGCTTTCTTT
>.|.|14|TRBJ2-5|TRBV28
CASSSSDSQETQYF
TGTGCCAGCTCCTCGTCCGACAGCCAAGAGACCCAGTACTTC
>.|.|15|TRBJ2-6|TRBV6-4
CASSRQASGANVLTF
TGTGCCAGCAGCAGACAAGCCTCTGGGGCCAACGTCCTGACTTTC
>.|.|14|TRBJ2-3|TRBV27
CASSFSVSTDTQYF
TGTGCCAGCAGTTTTTCGGTTAGCACAGATACGCAGTATTTT
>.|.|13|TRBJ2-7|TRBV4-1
CASSPGQHYEQYF
TGCGCCAGCAGCCCCGGACAGCACTACGAGCAGTACTTC
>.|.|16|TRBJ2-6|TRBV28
CASSLWAGTGANVLTF
TGTGCCAGCAGTTTATGGGCCGGGACTGGGGCCAACGTCCTGACTTTC
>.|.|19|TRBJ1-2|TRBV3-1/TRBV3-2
CASSQDVQSGETQHYGYTF
TGTGCCAGCAGCCAAGATGTACAGTCAGGGGAAACTCAGCACTATGGCTACACCTTC
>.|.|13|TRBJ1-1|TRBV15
CATSRGRNSEAFF
TGTGCCACCAGCAGAGGCAGGAACTCTGAAGCTTTCTTT
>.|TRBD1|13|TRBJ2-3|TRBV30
CAWRGQSTDTQYF
TGTGCCTGGAGGGGACAGAGCACAGATACGCAGTATTTT
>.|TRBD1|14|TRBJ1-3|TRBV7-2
CASSLAIQGDTIYF
TGTGCCAGCAGCTTAGCGATACAGGGGGACACCATATATTTT
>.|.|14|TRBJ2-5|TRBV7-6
CASSLANIQETQYF
TGTGCCAGCAGCTTAGCGAACATCCAAGAGACCCAGTACTTC
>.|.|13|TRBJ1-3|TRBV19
CASSIGLGNTIYF
TGTGCCAGTAGTATAGGTCTCGGAAACACCATATATTTT
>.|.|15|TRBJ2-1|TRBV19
CASSIAKGAGGEQFF
TGTGCCAGTAGTATAGCGAAAGGGGCCGGCGGTGAGCAGTTCTTC
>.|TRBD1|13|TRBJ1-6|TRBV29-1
CSVRDRESSPLHF
TGCAGCGTTAGGGACAGGGAGAGTTCACCCCTCCACTTT
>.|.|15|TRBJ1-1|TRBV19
CASSIDLQQNTEAFF
TGTGCCAGTAGTATAGATCTTCAACAGAACACTGAAGCTTTCTTT
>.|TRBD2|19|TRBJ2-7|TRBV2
CASSLKPGTSGAFSYEQYF
TGTGCCAGCAGCTTAAAACCCGGGACTAGCGGGGCCTTCTCCTACGAGCAGTACTTC
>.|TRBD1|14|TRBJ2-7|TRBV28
CASSFTGGWDEQYF
TGTGCCAGCAGTTTTACAGGGGGCTGGGACGAGCAGTACTTC
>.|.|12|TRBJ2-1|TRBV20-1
CSASLDREGRFF
TGCAGTGCTAGTTTGGACAGGGAGGGTCGGTTCTTC
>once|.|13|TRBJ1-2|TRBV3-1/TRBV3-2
CASSLTGPGGYTF
TGTGCCAGCAGCCTGACAGGACCTGGGGGCTACACCTTC
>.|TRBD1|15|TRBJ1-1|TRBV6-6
CASRVVQGGNTEAFF
TGTGCCAGCAGAGTAGTCCAGGGGGGGAACACTGAAGCTTTCTTT
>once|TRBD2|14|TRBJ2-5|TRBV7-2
CASSPRGGAETQYF
TGTGCCAGCAGCCCCCGGGGGGGAGCTGAGACCCAGTACTTC
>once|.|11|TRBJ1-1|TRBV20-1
CSARDQGEAFF
TGCAGTGCTAGAGATCAGGGGGAAGCTTTCTTT
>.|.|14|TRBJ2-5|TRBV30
CAWSAGDQRETQYF
TGTGCCTGGAGTGCGGGGGACCAGAGGGAGACCCAGTACTTC
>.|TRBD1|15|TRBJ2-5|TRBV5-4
CASSSTWGQAETQYF
TGTGCCAGCAGCTCCACTTGGGGACAGGCGGAGACCCAGTACTTC
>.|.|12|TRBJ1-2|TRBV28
CASSQTGYGYTF
TGTGCCAGCAGTCAGACTGGCTATGGCTACACCTTC
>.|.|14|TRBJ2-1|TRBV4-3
CASSQDRDYNEQFF
TGCGCCAGCAGCCAAGACCGGGACTACAATGAGCAGTTCTTC
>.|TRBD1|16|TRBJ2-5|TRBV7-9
CASSPQRQGEEETQYF
TGTGCCAGCAGCCCTCAGAGACAGGGCGAAGAAGAGACCCAGTACTTC
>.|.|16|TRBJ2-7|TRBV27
CASSRSIRGPSYEQYF
TGTGCCAGCAGTAGGTCAATCAGGGGTCCTTCCTACGAGCAGTACTTC
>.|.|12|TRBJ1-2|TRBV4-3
CASSLGGHSYTF
TGCGCCAGCAGCCTGGGGGGGCATTCCTACACCTTC
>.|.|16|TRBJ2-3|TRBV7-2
CASSLEGRGGAYTQYF
TGTGCCAGCAGCTTAGAGGGTAGGGGGGGCGCATATACGCAGTATTTT
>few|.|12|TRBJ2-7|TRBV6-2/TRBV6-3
CASSSLSYEQYF
TGTGCCAGCAGTTCCCTAAGCTACGAGCAGTACTTC
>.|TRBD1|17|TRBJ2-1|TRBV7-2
CASSGRPGQGPYNEQFF
TGTGCCAGCAGCGGCCGACCGGGACAGGGGCCATACAATGAGCAGTTCTTC
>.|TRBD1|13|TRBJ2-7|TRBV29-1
CSVATGGHYEQYF
TGCAGCGTTGCGACAGGGGGTCACTACGAGCAGTACTTC
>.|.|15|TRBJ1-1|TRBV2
CASSGSRGGNTEAFF
TGTGCCAGCAGTGGTAGCCGGGGGGGGAACACTGAAGCTTTCTTT
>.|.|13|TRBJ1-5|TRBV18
CASSQDLNQPQHF
TGTGCCAGCTCTCAGGACTTAAATCAGCCCCAGCATTTT
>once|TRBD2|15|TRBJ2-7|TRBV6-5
CASRFLAGGIYEQYF
TGTGCCAGCAGATTTCTAGCGGGGGGCATCTACGAGCAGTACTTC
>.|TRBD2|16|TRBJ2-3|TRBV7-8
CASSSKRLAGTDTQYF
TGTGCCAGCAGCTCCAAACGACTAGCGGGTACAGATACGCAGTATTTT
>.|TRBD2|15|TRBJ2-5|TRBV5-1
CASSLLTGGLETQYF
TGCGCCAGCAGCTTGTTAACGGGGGGGCTGGAGACCCAGTACTTC
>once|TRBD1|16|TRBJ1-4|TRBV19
CASSIEMDRSNEKLFF
TGTGCCAGTAGTATAGAGATGGACAGGAGTAATGAAAAACTGTTTTTT
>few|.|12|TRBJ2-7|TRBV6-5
CASRGNSYEQYF
TGTGCCAGCAGGGGCAACTCCTACGAGCAGTACTTC
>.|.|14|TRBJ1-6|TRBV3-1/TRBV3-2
CASSPRAANSPLHF
TGTGCCAGCAGCCCCAGGGCAGCTAATTCACCCCTCCACTTT